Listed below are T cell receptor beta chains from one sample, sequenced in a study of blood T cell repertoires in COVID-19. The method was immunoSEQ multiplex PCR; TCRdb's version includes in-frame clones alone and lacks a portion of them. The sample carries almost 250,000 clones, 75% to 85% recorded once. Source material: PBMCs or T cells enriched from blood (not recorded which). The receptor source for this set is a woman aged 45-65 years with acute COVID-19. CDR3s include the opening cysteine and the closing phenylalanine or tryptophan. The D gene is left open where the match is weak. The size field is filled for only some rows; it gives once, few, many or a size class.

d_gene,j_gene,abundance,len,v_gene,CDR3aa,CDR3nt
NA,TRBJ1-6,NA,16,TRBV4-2,CASSQGGGYYNSPLHF,TGTGCCAGCAGCCAAGGGGGGGGCTATTATAATTCACCCCTCCACTTT
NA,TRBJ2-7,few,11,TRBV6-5,CASSYLGEQYF,TGTGCCAGCAGTTACCTCGGGGAGCAGTACTTC
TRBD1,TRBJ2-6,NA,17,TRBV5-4,CASSIGQGAPGANVLTF,TGTGCCAGCAGCATCGGACAGGGGGCCCCTGGGGCCAACGTCCTGACTTTC
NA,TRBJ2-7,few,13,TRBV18,CASSLAGDYEQYF,TGTGCCAGCTCACTGGCAGGGGACTACGAGCAGTACTTC
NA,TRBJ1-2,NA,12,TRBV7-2,CASSPSNYGYTF,TGTGCCAGCAGTCCCTCCAACTATGGCTACACCTTC
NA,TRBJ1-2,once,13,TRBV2,CASSEEGQGGYTF,TGTGCCAGCAGTGAGGAGGGGCAAGGAGGCTACACCTTC
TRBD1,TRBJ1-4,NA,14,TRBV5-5,CASIPRDRGEKLFF,TGTGCCAGCATTCCACGGGACAGGGGTGAAAAACTGTTTTTT
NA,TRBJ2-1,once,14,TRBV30,CAWISRDSYNEQFF,TGTGCCTGGATTTCCCGGGACTCGTACAATGAGCAGTTCTTC
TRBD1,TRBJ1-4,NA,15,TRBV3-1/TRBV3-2,CASSDRGKNLEKLFF,TGTGCCAGCAGCGACAGGGGGAAGAATCTTGAAAAACTGTTTTTT
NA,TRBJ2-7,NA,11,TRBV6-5,CASTEVYEQYF,TGTGCCAGCACAGAGGTCTACGAGCAGTACTTC
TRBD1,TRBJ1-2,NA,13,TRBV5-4,CASSPTGGYGYTF,TGTGCCAGCAGCCCGACAGGGGGGTATGGCTACACCTTC
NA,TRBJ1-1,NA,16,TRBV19,CASSIRQGGGNTEAFF,TGTGCCAGTAGTATTCGGCAGGGAGGGGGAAACACTGAAGCTTTCTTT
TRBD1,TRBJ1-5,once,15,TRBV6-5,CASRKLDRDNQPQHF,TGTGCCAGCAGGAAGCTCGACAGGGACAATCAGCCCCAGCATTTT
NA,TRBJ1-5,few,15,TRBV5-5,CASSQIQGWAQPQHF,TGTGCCAGCAGCCAAATCCAGGGGTGGGCTCAGCCCCAGCATTTT
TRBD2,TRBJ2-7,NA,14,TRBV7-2,CASSFSGGAWEQYF,TGTGCCAGCAGCTTTAGCGGGGGGGCGTGGGAGCAGTACTTC
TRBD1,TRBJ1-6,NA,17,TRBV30,CAWSVGGGGTGSSPLHF,TGTGCCTGGAGTGTCGGTGGGGGGGGGACAGGGAGTTCACCCCTCCACTTT
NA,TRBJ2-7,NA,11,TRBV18,CASSQLLGQHF,TGTGCCAGCTCGCAATTACTTGGACAGCACTTC
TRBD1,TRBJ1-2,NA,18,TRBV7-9,CASNDNRGQTFLTYGYTF,TGTGCCAGCAACGACAACAGGGGCCAAACCTTCCTGACTTATGGCTACACCTTC
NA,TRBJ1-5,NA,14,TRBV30,CAWSVGDFREPQHF,TGTGCCTGGAGTGTTGGGGACTTTAGAGAGCCCCAGCATTTT
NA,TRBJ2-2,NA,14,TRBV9,CASSPRFELGELFF,TGTGCCAGCAGCCCCCGATTCGAGCTCGGGGAGCTGTTTTTT
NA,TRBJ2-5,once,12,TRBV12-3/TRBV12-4,CASTLTGFMQYF,TGTGCCAGCACCCTTACAGGATTCATGCAGTACTTC
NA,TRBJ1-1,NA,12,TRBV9,CASSTGLTEAFF,TGTGCCAGCAGCACAGGGCTGACTGAAGCTTTCTTT
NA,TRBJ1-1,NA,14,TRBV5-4,CASSLGDQLSEAFF,TGTGCCAGCAGCCTAGGGGATCAACTCTCTGAAGCTTTCTTT
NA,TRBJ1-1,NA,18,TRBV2,CASRGRRDPWTVNTEAFF,TGTGCCAGCAGGGGCCGGCGGGACCCATGGACGGTGAACACTGAAGCTTTCTTT
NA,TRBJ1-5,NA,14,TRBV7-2,CASSSRDGNQPQHF,TGTGCCAGCAGCTCCAGGGATGGCAATCAGCCCCAGCATTTT
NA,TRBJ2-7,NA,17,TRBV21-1,CASSKVTARQTSYEQYF,TGTGCCAGCAGCAAAGTAACCGCGCGACAGACATCCTACGAGCAGTACTTC
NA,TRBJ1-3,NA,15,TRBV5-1,CASSLVPGAGNTIYF,TGCGCCAGCAGCTTGGTTCCAGGGGCTGGAAACACCATATATTTT
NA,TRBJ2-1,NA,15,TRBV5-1,CASSLGQATYNEQFF,TGCGCCAGCAGCTTGGGACAGGCCACCTACAATGAGCAGTTCTTC
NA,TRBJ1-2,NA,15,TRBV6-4,CASSPTPGMNYGYTF,TGTGCCAGCAGTCCGACTCCAGGGATGAACTATGGCTACACCTTC
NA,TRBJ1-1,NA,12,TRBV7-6,CASSYRVPEAFF,TGTGCCAGCAGTTACAGGGTGCCTGAAGCTTTCTTT
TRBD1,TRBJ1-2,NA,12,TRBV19,CASSLLTGRYTF,TGTGCCAGTAGTCTTTTGACAGGGCGCTACACCTTC
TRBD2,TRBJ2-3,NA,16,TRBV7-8,CASSWGLAGAKDTQYF,TGTGCCAGCAGCTGGGGACTAGCGGGGGCCAAAGATACGCAGTATTTT
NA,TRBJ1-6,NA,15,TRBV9,CASSGPRGANSPLHF,TGTGCCAGCAGCGGTCCGCGGGGGGCTAATTCACCCCTCCACTTT
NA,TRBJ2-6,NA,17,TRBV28,CASSPWGRGSGANVLTF,TGTGCCAGCAGTCCATGGGGCAGGGGCTCTGGGGCCAACGTCCTGACTTTC
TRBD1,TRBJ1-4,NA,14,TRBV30,CAWSVGQAGEKLFF,TGTGCCTGGAGTGTGGGACAGGCGGGGGAAAAACTGTTTTTT
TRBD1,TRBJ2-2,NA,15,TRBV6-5,CASPTGGVSTGELFF,TGTGCCAGCCCGACAGGGGGCGTTAGCACCGGGGAGCTGTTTTTT
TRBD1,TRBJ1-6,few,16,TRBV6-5,CASSYSLGTDNSPLHF,TGTGCCAGCAGTTACTCTCTAGGGACAGATAATTCACCCCTCCACTTT
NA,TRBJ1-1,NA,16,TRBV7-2,CASSLGIQALNTEAFF,TGTGCCAGCAGCTTAGGAATACAGGCCCTGAACACTGAAGCTTTCTTT
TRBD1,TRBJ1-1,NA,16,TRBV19,CASSHQGAGGNTEAFF,TGTGCCAGTAGCCACCAGGGGGCGGGCGGGAACACTGAAGCTTTCTTT
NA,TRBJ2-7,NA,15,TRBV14,CASKPLGQGVYEQYF,TGTGCCAGCAAGCCCCTGGGCCAAGGGGTCTACGAGCAGTACTTC
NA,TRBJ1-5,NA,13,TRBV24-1,CACPPQCHQPQHF,TGTGCTTGTCCGCCGCAGTGTCATCAGCCCCAGCATTTT
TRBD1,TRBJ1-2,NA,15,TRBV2,CASNDGTGGAGGYTF,TGTGCCAGCAATGACGGGACAGGGGGCGCGGGCGGCTACACCTTC
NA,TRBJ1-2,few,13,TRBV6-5,CASSYGGDYGYTF,TGTGCCAGCAGTTATGGCGGAGACTATGGCTACACCTTC
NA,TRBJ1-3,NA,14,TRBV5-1,CASSLVGSGNTIYF,TGCGCCAGCAGCTTGGTCGGGTCCGGAAACACCATATATTTT
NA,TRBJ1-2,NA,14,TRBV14,CASSRDPGSYGYTF,TGTGCCAGCAGCCGCGACCCGGGTAGCTATGGCTACACCTTC
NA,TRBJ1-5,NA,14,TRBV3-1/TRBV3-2,CASSQARGNQPQHF,TGTGCCAGCAGCCAAGCACGGGGGAATCAGCCCCAGCATTTT
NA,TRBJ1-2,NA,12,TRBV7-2,CASSLSNYGYTF,TGTGCCAGCAGCTTGAGCAACTATGGCTACACCTTC
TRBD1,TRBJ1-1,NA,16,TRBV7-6,CASSLGQGTTNTEAFF,TGTGCCAGCAGCTTGGGACAGGGAACTACGAACACTGAAGCTTTCTTT
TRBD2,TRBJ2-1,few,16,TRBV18,CASSPMGLAGGDEQFF,TGTGCCAGCTCACCAATGGGACTAGCGGGGGGAGATGAGCAGTTCTTC
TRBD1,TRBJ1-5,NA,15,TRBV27,CASSLTGQGVQPQHF,TGTGCCAGCAGTTTAACGGGACAGGGGGTTCAGCCCCAGCATTTT
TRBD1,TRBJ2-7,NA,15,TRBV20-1,CSASQDRGFNYEQYF,TGCAGTGCTAGTCAGGACAGGGGGTTTAACTACGAGCAGTACTTC
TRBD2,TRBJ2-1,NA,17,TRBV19,CASSSPLAGRSYNEQFF,TGTGCCAGTAGTTCCCCATTAGCGGGGCGTTCCTACAATGAGCAGTTCTTC
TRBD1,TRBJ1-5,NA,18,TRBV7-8,CASSLMGQGAKRDQPQHF,TGTGCCAGCAGCTTAATGGGACAGGGGGCAAAGAGGGATCAGCCCCAGCATTTT